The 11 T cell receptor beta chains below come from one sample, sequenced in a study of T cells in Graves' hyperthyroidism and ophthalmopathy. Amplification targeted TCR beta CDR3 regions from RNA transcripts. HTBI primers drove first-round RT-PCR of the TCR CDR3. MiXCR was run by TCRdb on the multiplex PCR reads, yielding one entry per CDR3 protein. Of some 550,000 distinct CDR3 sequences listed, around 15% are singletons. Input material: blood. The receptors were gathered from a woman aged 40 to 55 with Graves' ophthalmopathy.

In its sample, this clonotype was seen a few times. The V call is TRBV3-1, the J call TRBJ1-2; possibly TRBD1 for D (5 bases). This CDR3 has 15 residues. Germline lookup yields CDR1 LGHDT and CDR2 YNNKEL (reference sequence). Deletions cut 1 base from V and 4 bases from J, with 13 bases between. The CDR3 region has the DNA TGTGCCAGCAGCCAAGCCGCAGGGACGGGCTATGGCTACACCTTC. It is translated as CASSQAAGTGYGYTF.

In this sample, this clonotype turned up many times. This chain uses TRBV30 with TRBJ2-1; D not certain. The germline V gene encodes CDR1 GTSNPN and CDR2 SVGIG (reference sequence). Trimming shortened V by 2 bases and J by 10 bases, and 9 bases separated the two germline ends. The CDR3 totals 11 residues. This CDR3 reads CAWSLSTEQFF. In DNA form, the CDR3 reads TGTGCCTGGAGTTTGTCAACGGAGCAGTTCTTC.

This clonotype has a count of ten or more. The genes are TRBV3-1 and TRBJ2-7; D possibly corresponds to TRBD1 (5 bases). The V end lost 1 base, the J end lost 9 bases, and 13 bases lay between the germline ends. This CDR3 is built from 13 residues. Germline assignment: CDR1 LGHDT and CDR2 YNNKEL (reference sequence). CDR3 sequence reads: CASSQGGKARQYF. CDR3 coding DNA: TGTGCCAGCAGCCAAGGGGGCAAGGCGAGGCAGTACTTC.

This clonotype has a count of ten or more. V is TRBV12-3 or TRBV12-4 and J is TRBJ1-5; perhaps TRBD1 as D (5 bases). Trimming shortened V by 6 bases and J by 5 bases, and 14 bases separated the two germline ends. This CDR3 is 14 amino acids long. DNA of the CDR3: TGTGCCAGCAGAAACCGGGACCCAGATCAGCCCCAGCATTTT. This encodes CASRNRDPDQPQHF.

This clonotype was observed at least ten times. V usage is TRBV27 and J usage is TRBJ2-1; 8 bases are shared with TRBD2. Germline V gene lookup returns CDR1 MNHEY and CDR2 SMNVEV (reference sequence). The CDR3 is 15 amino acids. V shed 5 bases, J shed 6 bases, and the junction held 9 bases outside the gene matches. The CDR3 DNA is TGTGCCAGCAGTCCAAGTGGGACTAGGGGCAATGAGCAGTTCTTC. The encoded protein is CASSPSGTRGNEQFF.

The CDR3 DNA sequence: TGTGCCTTGTCTCACACCACCGGGGAGCTGTTTTTT. Encoded protein: CALSHTTGELFF. The rearrangement uses TRBV2 and TRBJ2-2; D not resolved. Germline V lookup: CDR1 SNHLY, CDR2 FYNNEI. This CDR3 is built from 12 residues. V lost 11 bases and J lost 4, with 11 bases in between.

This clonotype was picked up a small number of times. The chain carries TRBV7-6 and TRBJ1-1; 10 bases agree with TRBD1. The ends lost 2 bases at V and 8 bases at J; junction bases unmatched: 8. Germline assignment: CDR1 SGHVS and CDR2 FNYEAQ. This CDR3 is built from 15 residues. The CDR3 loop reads CASSLSGQGIGEAFF. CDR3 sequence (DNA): TGTGCCAGCAGCTTATCGGGACAGGGGATTGGAGAAGCTTTCTTT. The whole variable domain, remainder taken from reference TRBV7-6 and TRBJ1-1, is GAGVSQSPRYKVTKRGQDVALRCDPISGHVSLYWYRQALGQGPEFLTYFNYEAQQDKSGLPNDRFSAERPEGSISTLTIQRTEQRDSAMYRCASSLSGQGIGEAFFGQGTRLTVV.

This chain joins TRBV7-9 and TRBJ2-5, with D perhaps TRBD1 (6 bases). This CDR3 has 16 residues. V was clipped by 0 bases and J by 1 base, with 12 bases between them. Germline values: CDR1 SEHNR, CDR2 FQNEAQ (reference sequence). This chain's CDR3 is CASSLAKRGFQETQYF. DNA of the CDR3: TGTGCCAGCAGCTTAGCTAAGAGGGGGTTCCAAGAGACCCAGTACTTC.

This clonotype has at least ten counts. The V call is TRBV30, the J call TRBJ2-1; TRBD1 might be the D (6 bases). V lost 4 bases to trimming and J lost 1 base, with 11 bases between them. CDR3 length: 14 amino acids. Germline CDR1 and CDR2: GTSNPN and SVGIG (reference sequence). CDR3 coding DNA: TGTGCCTGGACTGGGGACAATTCCTACAATGAGCAGTTCTTC. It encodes CAWTGDNSYNEQFF.

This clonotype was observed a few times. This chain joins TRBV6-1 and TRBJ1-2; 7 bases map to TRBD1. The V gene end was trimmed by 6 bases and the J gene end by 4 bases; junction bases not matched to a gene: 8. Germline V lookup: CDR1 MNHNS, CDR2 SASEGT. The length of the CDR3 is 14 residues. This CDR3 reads CASRPRGTIYGYTF. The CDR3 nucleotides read TGTGCCAGCAGGCCCAGGGGGACTATCTATGGCTACACCTTC.

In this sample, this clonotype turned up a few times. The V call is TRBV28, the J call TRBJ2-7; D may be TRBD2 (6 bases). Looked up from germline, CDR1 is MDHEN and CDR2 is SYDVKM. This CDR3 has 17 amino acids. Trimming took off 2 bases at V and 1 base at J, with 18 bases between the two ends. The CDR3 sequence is CASSLLGGGGYSYEQYF. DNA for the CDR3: TGTGCCAGCAGTTTACTCGGGGGTGGGGGGTATTCCTACGAGCAGTACTTC.